This TCR beta chain was captured by sequencing in a study of T cells after yellow fever vaccination. Overall study: Low-cell-number fractions were prepared with SMART-Seq v4 Ultra Low Input. Study results and limitations: A minor fraction of clonotypes spanned both CD4 and CD8 compartments. Most primary-vaccination clones reappeared after the booster (about 95% CD4, 75% to 90% CD8).

This clonotype was detected ten times or more. Its matching antigen is unknown. With V trimmed by 7 bases and J by 6 bases, 8 bases remained unmatched. Germline CDR1 and CDR2: SGHDN and FVKESK. This CDR3 is 13 amino acids long. TCR cDNA was made by 5'RACE template switching, adding a universal primer site and UMIs. Using its own MiXCR run on the 5' RACE reads, TCRdb lists one record per CDR3 protein. The table shows roughly 63,000 distinct CDR3 sequences, with 6.5% to 8% occurring only once. This sequence originates from a man aged 25-45 years who received the YFV17D yellow fever vaccine. The starting material was CD8+ T cells sorted from PBMCs, obtained 15 days after the yellow fever booster vaccination. The chain carries TRBV14 and TRBJ2-7; TRBD1 agrees at 8 bases. CDR3 loop: CASTGTGFSEQYF. The CDR3 coding sequence is TGTGCCAGCACCGGGACAGGTTTCTCCGAGCAGTACTTC.